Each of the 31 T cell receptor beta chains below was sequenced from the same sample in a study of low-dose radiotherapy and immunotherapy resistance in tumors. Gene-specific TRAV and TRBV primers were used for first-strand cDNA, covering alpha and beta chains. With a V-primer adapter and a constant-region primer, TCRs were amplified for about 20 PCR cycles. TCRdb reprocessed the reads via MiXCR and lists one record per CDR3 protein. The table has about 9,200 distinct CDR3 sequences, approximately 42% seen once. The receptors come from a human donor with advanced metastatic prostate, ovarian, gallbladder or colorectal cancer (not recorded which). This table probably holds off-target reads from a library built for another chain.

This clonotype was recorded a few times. For the CDR3, the DNA is TGTGCCAGCAGCTTAGGCTCGGCGGGACTGTTCTACAATGAGCAGTTCTTC. Translated, it gives CASSLGSAGLFYNEQFF. The V and J genes are TRBV11-3 and TRBJ2-1; possibly TRBD2 for D (6 bases). V was cut by 1 base and J by 3 bases, with 16 bases left in between. The germline V gene has CDR1 SGHNT and CDR2 YENEEA. The CDR3 is 17 residues long.

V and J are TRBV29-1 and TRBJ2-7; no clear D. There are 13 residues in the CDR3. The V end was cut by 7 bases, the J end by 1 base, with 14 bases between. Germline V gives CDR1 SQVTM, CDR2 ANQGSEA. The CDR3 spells CSASRPDSYEQYF. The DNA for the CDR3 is TGCAGCGCCTCCCGGCCAGATTCCTACGAGCAGTACTTC.

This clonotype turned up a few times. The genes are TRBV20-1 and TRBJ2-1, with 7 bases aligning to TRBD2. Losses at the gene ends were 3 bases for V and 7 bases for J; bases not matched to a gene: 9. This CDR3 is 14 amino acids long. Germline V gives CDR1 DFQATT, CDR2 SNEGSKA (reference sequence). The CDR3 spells CSASRPAGTNEQFF. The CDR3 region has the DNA TGCAGTGCTAGTCGGCCAGCGGGAACAAATGAGCAGTTCTTC.

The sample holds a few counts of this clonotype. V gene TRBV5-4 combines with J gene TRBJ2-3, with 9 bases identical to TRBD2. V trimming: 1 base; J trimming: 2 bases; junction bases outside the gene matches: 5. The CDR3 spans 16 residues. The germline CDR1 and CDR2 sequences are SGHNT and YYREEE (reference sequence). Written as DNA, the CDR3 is TGTGCCAGCAGCTTGTTGCTAGCGGGAAACACAGATACGCAGTATTTT. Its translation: CASSLLLAGNTDTQYF.

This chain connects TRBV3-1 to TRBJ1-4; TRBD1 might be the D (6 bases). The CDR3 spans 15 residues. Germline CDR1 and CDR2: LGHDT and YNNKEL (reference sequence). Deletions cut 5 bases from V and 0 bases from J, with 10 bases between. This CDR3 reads CASSADSPTNEKLFF. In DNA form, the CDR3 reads TGTGCCAGCAGCGCGGACAGTCCAACTAATGAAAAACTGTTTTTT.

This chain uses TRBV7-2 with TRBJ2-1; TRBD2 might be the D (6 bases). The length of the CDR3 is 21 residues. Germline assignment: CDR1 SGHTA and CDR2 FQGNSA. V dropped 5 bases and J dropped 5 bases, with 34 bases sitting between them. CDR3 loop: CASSNRRGSASLLRADNEQFF. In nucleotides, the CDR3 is TGTGCCAGCAGCAACCGGCGGGGTAGCGCGAGTTTGCTTAGGGCTGACAATGAGCAGTTCTTC. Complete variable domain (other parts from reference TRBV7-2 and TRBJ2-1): GAGVSQSPSNKVTEKGKDVELRCDPISGHTALYWYRQSLGQGLEFLIYFQGNSAPDKSGLPSDRFSAERTGGSVSTLTIQRTQQEDSAVYLCASSNRRGSASLLRADNEQFFGPGTRLTVL.

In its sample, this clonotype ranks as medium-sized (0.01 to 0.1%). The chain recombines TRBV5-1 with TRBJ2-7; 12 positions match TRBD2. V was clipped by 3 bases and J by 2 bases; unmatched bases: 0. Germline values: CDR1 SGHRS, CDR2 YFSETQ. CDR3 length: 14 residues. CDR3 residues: CASSWTSGTYEQYF. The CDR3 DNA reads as TGCGCCAGCAGCTGGACTAGCGGGACCTACGAGCAGTACTTC.

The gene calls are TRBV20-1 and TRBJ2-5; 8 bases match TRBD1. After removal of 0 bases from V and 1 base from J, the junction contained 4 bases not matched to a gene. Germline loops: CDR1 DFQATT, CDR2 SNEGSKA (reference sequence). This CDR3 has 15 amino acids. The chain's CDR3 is CSARDSQGAQETQYF. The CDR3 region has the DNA TGCAGTGCTAGAGACTCCCAGGGGGCCCAAGAGACCCAGTACTTC.

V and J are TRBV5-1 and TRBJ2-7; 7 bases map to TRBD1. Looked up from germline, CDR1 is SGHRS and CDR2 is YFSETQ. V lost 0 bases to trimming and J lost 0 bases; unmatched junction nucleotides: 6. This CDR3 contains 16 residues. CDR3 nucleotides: TGCGCCAGCAGCTTGGCCCTCAGGGGGAGCTCCTACGAGCAGTACTTC. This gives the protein CASSLALRGSSYEQYF.

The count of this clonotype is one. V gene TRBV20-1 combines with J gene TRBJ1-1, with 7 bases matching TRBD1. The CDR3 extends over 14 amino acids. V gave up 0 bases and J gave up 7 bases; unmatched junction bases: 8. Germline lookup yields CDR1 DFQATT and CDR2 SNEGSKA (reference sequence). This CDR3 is CSARDRRQGDEAFF. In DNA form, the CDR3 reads TGCAGTGCTAGAGATAGGAGACAGGGAGATGAAGCTTTCTTT.

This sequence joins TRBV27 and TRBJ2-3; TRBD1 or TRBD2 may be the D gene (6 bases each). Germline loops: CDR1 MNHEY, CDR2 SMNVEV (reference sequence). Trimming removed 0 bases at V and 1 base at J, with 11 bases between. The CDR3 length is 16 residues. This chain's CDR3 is CASSLSGGGGTDTQYF. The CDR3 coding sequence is TGTGCCAGCAGTTTATCTGGAGGGGGTGGCACAGATACGCAGTATTTT.

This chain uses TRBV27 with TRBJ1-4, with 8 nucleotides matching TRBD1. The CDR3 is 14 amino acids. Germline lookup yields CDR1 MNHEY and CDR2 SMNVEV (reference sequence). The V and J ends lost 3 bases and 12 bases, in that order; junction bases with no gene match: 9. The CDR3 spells CASSFAFDRGELFF. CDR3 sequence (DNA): TGTGCCAGCAGTTTTGCATTTGACAGGGGTGAACTGTTTTTT.

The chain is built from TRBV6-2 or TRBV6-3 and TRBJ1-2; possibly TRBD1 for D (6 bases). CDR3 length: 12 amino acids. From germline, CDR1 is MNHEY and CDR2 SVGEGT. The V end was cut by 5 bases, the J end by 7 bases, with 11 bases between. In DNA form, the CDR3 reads TGTGCCAGCAGTCGAAACAGGGTTGGCTACACCTTC. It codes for CASSRNRVGYTF.

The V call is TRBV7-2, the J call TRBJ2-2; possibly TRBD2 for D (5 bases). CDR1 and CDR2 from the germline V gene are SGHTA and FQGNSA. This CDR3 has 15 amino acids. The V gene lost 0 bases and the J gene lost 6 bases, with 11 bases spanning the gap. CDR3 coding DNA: TGTGCCAGCAGCTTAGCAATCGAGGGTCCCGGGGAGCTGTTTTTT. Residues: CASSLAIEGPGELFF.

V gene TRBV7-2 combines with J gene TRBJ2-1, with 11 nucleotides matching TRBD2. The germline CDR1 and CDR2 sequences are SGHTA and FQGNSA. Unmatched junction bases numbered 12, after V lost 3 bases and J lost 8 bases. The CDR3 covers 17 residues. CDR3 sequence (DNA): TGTGCCAGCAGCTTTGCCCTAGCGGGAGGAAGGGGTGATGAGCAGTTCTTC. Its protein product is CASSFALAGGRGDEQFF.

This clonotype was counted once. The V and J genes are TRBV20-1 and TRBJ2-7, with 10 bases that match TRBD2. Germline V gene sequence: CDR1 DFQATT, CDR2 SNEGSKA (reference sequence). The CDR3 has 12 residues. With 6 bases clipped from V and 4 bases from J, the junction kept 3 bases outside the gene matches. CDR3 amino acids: CSAKGLAYEQYF. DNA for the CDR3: TGCAGTGCCAAGGGACTAGCGTACGAGCAGTACTTC.

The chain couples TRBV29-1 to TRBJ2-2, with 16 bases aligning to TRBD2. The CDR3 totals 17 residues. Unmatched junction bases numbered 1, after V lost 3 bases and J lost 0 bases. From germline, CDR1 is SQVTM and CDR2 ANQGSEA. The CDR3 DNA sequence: TGCAGCGTTGAGGGACTAGCGGGGGGGACGAACACCGGGGAGCTGTTTTTT. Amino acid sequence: CSVEGLAGGTNTGELFF.

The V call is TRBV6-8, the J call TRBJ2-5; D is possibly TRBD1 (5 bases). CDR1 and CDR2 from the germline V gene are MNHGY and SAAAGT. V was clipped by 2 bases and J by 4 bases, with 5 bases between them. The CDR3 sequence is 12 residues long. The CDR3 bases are TGTGCCAGCAGTTACGACAGAGAGACCCAGTACTTC. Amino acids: CASSYDRETQYF.

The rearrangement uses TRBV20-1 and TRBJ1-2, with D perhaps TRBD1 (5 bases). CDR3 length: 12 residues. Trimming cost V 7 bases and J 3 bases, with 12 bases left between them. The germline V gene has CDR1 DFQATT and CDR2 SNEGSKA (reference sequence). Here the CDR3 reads CSGVQGDYGYTF. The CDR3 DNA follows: TGCAGTGGAGTCCAGGGTGACTATGGCTACACCTTC.

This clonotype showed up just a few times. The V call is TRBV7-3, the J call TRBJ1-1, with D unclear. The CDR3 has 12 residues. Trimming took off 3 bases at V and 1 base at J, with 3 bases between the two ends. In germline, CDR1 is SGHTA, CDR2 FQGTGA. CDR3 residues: CASSFGNTEAFF. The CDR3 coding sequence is TGTGCCAGCAGCTTTGGGAACACTGAAGCTTTCTTT.

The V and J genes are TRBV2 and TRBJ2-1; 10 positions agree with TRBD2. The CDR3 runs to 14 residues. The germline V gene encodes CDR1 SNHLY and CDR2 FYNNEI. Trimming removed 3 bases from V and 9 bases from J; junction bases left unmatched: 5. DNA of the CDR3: TGTGCCAGCAGTGATCTAGCGGGGGTGGGTGAGCAGTTCTTC. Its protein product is CASSDLAGVGEQFF.

CDR3 DNA sequence: TGTGCCGGAGCTCCGGGACAGGGGACCGGGGAGCTGTTTTTT. Protein product: CAGAPGQGTGELFF. This chain joins TRBV2 and TRBJ2-2, with 10 bases identical to TRBD1. The CDR3 loop spans 14 amino acids. CDR1 SNHLY and CDR2 FYNNEI come from the germline V gene. V dropped 11 bases and J dropped 5; count of bases not matched to a gene: 8.

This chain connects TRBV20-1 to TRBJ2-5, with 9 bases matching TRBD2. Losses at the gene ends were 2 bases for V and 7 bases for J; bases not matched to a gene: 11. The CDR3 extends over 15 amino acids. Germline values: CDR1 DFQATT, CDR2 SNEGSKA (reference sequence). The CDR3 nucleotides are TGCAGTGCTAGAAGCACGAGCGGGGGGCCCGGGACCCAGTACTTC. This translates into CSARSTSGGPGTQYF.

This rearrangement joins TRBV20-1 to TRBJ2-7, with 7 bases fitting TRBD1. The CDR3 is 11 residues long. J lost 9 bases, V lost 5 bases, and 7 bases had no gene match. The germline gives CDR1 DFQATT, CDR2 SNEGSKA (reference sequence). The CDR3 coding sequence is TGCAGTGCTGCCGGGACAGACCTGCAGTACTTC. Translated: CSAAGTDLQYF.

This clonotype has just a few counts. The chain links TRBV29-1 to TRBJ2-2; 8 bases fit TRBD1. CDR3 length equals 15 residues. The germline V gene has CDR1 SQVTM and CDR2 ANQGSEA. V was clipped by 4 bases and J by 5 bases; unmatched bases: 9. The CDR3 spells CSVGGFTGGTGELFF. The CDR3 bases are TGCAGCGTTGGGGGTTTTACAGGGGGAACCGGGGAGCTGTTTTTT.

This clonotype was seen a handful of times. The CDR3 nucleotides are TGTGCCGGAGAGCGGGAGAGGTCCGGGGAGCTGTTTTTT. Protein: CAGERERSGELFF. The chain employs TRBV28 and TRBJ2-2; 8 positions agree with TRBD2. V gave up 11 bases and J gave up 6 bases; unmatched junction bases: 8. Germline loops: CDR1 MDHEN, CDR2 SYDVKM. The CDR3 length is 13 residues.

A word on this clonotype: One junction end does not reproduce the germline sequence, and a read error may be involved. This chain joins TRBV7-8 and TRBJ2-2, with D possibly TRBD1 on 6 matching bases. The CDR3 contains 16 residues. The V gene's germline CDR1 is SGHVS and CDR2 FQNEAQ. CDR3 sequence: CASSLGGLTNTRELFF. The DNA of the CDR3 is TGTGCCAGCAGCTTAGGGGGGCTAACTAACACCAGGGAGCTGTTTTTT.

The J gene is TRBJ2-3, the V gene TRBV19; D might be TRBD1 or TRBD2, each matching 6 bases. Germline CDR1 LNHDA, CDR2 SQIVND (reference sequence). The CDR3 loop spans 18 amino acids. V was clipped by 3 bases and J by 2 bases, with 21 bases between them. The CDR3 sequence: CASSMGYGGQANTDTQYF. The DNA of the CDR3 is TGTGCCAGTAGTATGGGCTACGGGGGCCAGGCGAACACAGATACGCAGTATTTT.

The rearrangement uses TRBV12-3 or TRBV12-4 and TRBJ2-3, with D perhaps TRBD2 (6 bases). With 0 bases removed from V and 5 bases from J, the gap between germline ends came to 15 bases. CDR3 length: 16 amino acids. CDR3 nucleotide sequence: TGTGCCAGCAGTTTAGCAGAGGCGGGATGGAGAGATACGCAGTATTTT. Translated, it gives CASSLAEAGWRDTQYF.

CDR3 region: CASSELAGLYNEQFF. The CDR3 DNA reads as TGTGCCAGCAGCGAGCTAGCAGGCCTCTACAATGAGCAGTTCTTC. The J gene is TRBJ2-1, the V gene TRBV7-3; a possible D gene is TRBD2 (5 bases). Germline V gene lookup returns CDR1 SGHTA and CDR2 FQGTGA. The CDR3 extends over 15 amino acids. Trimming removed 5 bases at V and 3 bases at J, with 14 bases between.

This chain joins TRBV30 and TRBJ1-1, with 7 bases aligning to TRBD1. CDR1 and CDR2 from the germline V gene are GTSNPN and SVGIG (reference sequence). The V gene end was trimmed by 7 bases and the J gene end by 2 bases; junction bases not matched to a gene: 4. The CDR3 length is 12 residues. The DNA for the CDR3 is TGTGCCTTAAGACAGGGTAACACTGAAGCTTTCTTT. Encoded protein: CALRQGNTEAFF.